Listed below are T cell receptor beta chains from one sample, sequenced in a study of T cell responses to AZD1222 COVID-19 vaccine. Clones were sequenced by immunoSEQ multiplex PCR, and TCRdb holds only the in-frame ones, with some missing. Of 85,000 to 90,000 clones in the sample, about 92% were seen once. Specimen: peripheral blood, collected on day 0 of AZD1222 vaccination. The receptors stem from an adult in good health. The CDR3 runs from the conserved cysteine through the conserved F or W. Each record gives: D gene, V gene, J gene, clone size, CDR3 protein, CDR3 DNA. The D gene is left open where the match is weak. Expanded clones get a size class; other rows say once, few or many, or leave the size out.

d_call: NA
v_call: TRBV7-9
j_call: TRBJ1-1
clone_size: NA
cdr3_aa: CASSLGATEAFF
cdr3_nt: TGTGCCAGCAGCTTAGGGGCCACTGAAGCTTTCTTT

d_call: NA
v_call: TRBV28
j_call: TRBJ1-2
clone_size: NA
cdr3_aa: CASSTGYGYTF
cdr3_nt: TGTGCCAGCAGTACCGGCTATGGCTACACCTTC

d_call: NA
v_call: TRBV27
j_call: TRBJ1-5
clone_size: NA
cdr3_aa: CASSLLGGGNQPQHF
cdr3_nt: TGTGCCAGCAGTTTATTGGGGGGTGGCAATCAGCCCCAGCATTTT

d_call: NA
v_call: TRBV28
j_call: TRBJ1-1
clone_size: NA
cdr3_aa: CASSFWIRARGMNTEAFF
cdr3_nt: TGTGCCAGCAGTTTTTGGATCCGGGCGAGGGGCATGAACACTGAAGCTTTCTTT

d_call: NA
v_call: TRBV10-3
j_call: TRBJ1-1
clone_size: once
cdr3_aa: CAIAGPENTEAFF
cdr3_nt: TGTGCCATAGCAGGGCCAGAGAACACTGAAGCTTTCTTT

d_call: NA
v_call: TRBV6-1
j_call: TRBJ1-5
clone_size: NA
cdr3_aa: CASSEGSPEALYSNQPQHF
cdr3_nt: TGTGCCAGCAGTGAGGGTTCCCCTGAAGCCCTTTATAGCAATCAGCCCCAGCATTTT

d_call: TRBD2
v_call: TRBV7-9
j_call: TRBJ2-1
clone_size: NA
cdr3_aa: CASSSGLAGAVGEQFF
cdr3_nt: TGTGCCAGCAGCTCCGGACTAGCGGGGGCAGTCGGCGAGCAGTTCTTC

d_call: TRBD2
v_call: TRBV6-5
j_call: TRBJ2-7
clone_size: NA
cdr3_aa: CASSLTSGGEYEQYF
cdr3_nt: TGTGCCAGCAGTTTAACTAGCGGGGGAGAATACGAGCAGTACTTC

d_call: NA
v_call: TRBV20-1
j_call: TRBJ2-4
clone_size: few
cdr3_aa: CSARLKSGTFF
cdr3_nt: TGCAGTGCTAGATTGAAGTCCGGGACTTTCTTC

d_call: TRBD2
v_call: TRBV24-1
j_call: TRBJ2-3
clone_size: NA
cdr3_aa: CATSDLSKAGGGASTDTQYF
cdr3_nt: TGTGCCACCAGTGATTTGTCCAAAGCGGGAGGGGGTGCTAGCACAGATACGCAGTATTTT

d_call: NA
v_call: TRBV21-1
j_call: TRBJ2-5
clone_size: NA
cdr3_aa: CASSKEGQGAETQYF
cdr3_nt: TGTGCCAGCAGCAAAGAAGGGCAGGGGGCAGAGACCCAGTACTTC

d_call: NA
v_call: TRBV19
j_call: TRBJ1-5
clone_size: NA
cdr3_aa: CASSIWGRDQPQHF
cdr3_nt: TGTGCCAGTAGTATATGGGGGCGGGATCAGCCCCAGCATTTT

d_call: NA
v_call: TRBV3-1/TRBV3-2
j_call: TRBJ2-7
clone_size: few
cdr3_aa: CASSQDFYEQYF
cdr3_nt: TGTGCCAGCAGCCAGGACTTCTACGAGCAGTACTTC

d_call: TRBD1
v_call: TRBV5-1
j_call: TRBJ1-6
clone_size: NA
cdr3_aa: CASSPGTANSPLHF
cdr3_nt: TGCGCCAGCAGCCCGGGGACAGCTAATTCACCCCTCCACTTT

d_call: TRBD1
v_call: TRBV29-1
j_call: TRBJ2-1
clone_size: NA
cdr3_aa: CSGEQGASYNEQFF
cdr3_nt: TGCAGCGGAGAACAGGGGGCGTCCTACAATGAGCAGTTCTTC

d_call: NA
v_call: TRBV20-1
j_call: TRBJ2-5
clone_size: NA
cdr3_aa: CSARIQETQYF
cdr3_nt: TGCAGTGCTAGAATTCAAGAGACCCAGTACTTC

d_call: NA
v_call: TRBV9
j_call: TRBJ2-1
clone_size: NA
cdr3_aa: CASSVGPKGEQFF
cdr3_nt: TGTGCCAGCAGCGTAGGCCCAAAGGGGGAGCAGTTCTTC

d_call: NA
v_call: TRBV7-2
j_call: TRBJ2-2
clone_size: NA
cdr3_aa: CASSLELLRTGELFF
cdr3_nt: TGTGCCAGCAGCTTAGAGCTCCTCCGGACCGGGGAGCTGTTTTTT

d_call: TRBD1
v_call: TRBV28
j_call: TRBJ2-4
clone_size: NA
cdr3_aa: CASSFPWGGTGAHIQYF
cdr3_nt: TGTGCCAGCAGTTTTCCGTGGGGGGGGACAGGGGCCCACATTCAGTACTTC

d_call: NA
v_call: TRBV2
j_call: TRBJ2-1
clone_size: once
cdr3_aa: CASIPGSYNEQFF
cdr3_nt: TGTGCCAGCATTCCCGGGAGCTACAATGAGCAGTTCTTC

d_call: TRBD1
v_call: TRBV7-2
j_call: TRBJ1-5
clone_size: NA
cdr3_aa: CASSPRTGGQPQHF
cdr3_nt: TGTGCCAGCAGCCCTCGGACAGGGGGTCAGCCCCAGCATTTT

d_call: NA
v_call: TRBV29-1
j_call: TRBJ1-4
clone_size: few
cdr3_aa: CSVVGPNEKLFF
cdr3_nt: TGCAGCGTTGTCGGGCCTAATGAAAAACTGTTTTTT

d_call: TRBD1
v_call: TRBV28
j_call: TRBJ2-7
clone_size: NA
cdr3_aa: CASSGTASRSYEQYF
cdr3_nt: TGTGCCAGCAGCGGGACAGCCAGCCGCTCCTACGAGCAGTACTTC

d_call: TRBD1
v_call: TRBV18
j_call: TRBJ2-5
clone_size: NA
cdr3_aa: CASLARQGSETQYF
cdr3_nt: TGTGCCAGCCTCGCGAGACAGGGATCGGAGACCCAGTACTTC

d_call: TRBD1
v_call: TRBV6-1
j_call: TRBJ2-7
clone_size: NA
cdr3_aa: CASRERPGTESYEQYF
cdr3_nt: TGTGCCAGCAGAGAACGGCCCGGGACAGAATCCTACGAGCAGTACTTC

d_call: TRBD1
v_call: TRBV6-6
j_call: TRBJ2-7
clone_size: NA
cdr3_aa: CASRTGTGASYEQYF
cdr3_nt: TGTGCCAGCAGGACCGGGACAGGGGCTTCCTACGAGCAGTACTTC

d_call: NA
v_call: TRBV6-5
j_call: TRBJ1-2
clone_size: NA
cdr3_aa: CASSYNREGYGYTF
cdr3_nt: TGTGCCAGCAGTTACAACAGGGAGGGCTATGGCTACACCTTC

d_call: NA
v_call: TRBV12-3/TRBV12-4
j_call: TRBJ2-7
clone_size: NA
cdr3_aa: CASSFGGGYEQYF
cdr3_nt: TGTGCCAGCAGTTTCGGGGGAGGCTACGAGCAGTACTTC

d_call: NA
v_call: TRBV2
j_call: TRBJ2-5
clone_size: NA
cdr3_aa: CASGSRLLETQYF
cdr3_nt: TGTGCCAGCGGCAGCAGATTATTGGAGACCCAGTACTTC

d_call: NA
v_call: TRBV15
j_call: TRBJ2-7
clone_size: NA
cdr3_aa: CATSRGGNEQYF
cdr3_nt: TGTGCCACCAGCAGAGGAGGTAACGAGCAGTACTTC

d_call: TRBD1
v_call: TRBV6-1
j_call: TRBJ1-6
clone_size: NA
cdr3_aa: CASSEASEGTGYSPLHF
cdr3_nt: TGTGCCAGCAGTGAAGCCTCAGAAGGGACAGGGTATTCACCCCTCCACTTT

d_call: TRBD1
v_call: TRBV9
j_call: TRBJ2-3
clone_size: once
cdr3_aa: CASSDRDRGTDTQYF
cdr3_nt: TGTGCCAGCAGCGACAGGGACAGGGGCACAGATACGCAGTATTTT

d_call: NA
v_call: TRBV19
j_call: TRBJ1-5
clone_size: NA
cdr3_aa: CASSLQGAKPQHF
cdr3_nt: TGTGCCAGTAGTCTTCAGGGTGCAAAGCCCCAGCATTTT

d_call: NA
v_call: TRBV2
j_call: TRBJ2-1
clone_size: NA
cdr3_aa: CASSESGLWNEQFF
cdr3_nt: TGTGCCAGCAGTGAAAGTGGATTATGGAATGAGCAGTTCTTC

d_call: NA
v_call: TRBV9
j_call: TRBJ1-1
clone_size: NA
cdr3_aa: CASARRGDTEAFF
cdr3_nt: TGTGCCAGCGCAAGGAGGGGAGATACTGAAGCTTTCTTT

d_call: TRBD1
v_call: TRBV4-1
j_call: TRBJ1-2
clone_size: NA
cdr3_aa: CASSHKTGTNYGYTF
cdr3_nt: TGCGCCAGCAGCCACAAGACAGGGACTAACTATGGCTACACCTTC

d_call: NA
v_call: TRBV5-1
j_call: TRBJ2-1
clone_size: NA
cdr3_aa: CASSFGGGNEQFF
cdr3_nt: TGCGCCAGCAGCTTCGGTGGGGGCAATGAGCAGTTCTTC

d_call: NA
v_call: TRBV14
j_call: TRBJ2-2
clone_size: NA
cdr3_aa: CASSLGGYTGELFF
cdr3_nt: TGTGCCAGCAGCCTCGGGGGATACACCGGGGAGCTGTTTTTT

d_call: NA
v_call: TRBV6-5
j_call: TRBJ1-2
clone_size: NA
cdr3_aa: CASSYAGQQDYGYTF
cdr3_nt: TGTGCCAGCAGTTACGCCGGACAGCAGGACTATGGCTACACCTTC

d_call: NA
v_call: TRBV4-2
j_call: TRBJ1-1
clone_size: NA
cdr3_aa: CASSQDRGWNTEAFF
cdr3_nt: TGTGCCAGCAGCCAAGACAGGGGATGGAACACTGAAGCTTTCTTT